The rows below give T cell receptor beta chains drawn from one sample of a study of T cells in Graves' hyperthyroidism and ophthalmopathy. MiXCR was run by TCRdb on the multiplex PCR reads, yielding one entry per CDR3 protein. The sample contains fewer than 600,000 distinct CDR3 sequences, under 15% of which appear only once. The sequenced material came from blood. Receptors were obtained from a young woman with Graves' hyperthyroidism. CDR3s include the opening cysteine and the closing phenylalanine or tryptophan. The order of the fields is clone size, J gene, V gene, D gene, CDR3 DNA, CDR3 protein. D genes are given only for firm matches. Clone size is not always given. Where it is, it says once, few, many or a class for expanded clones.

size: few
J: TRBJ2-1
V: TRBV5-6
D: TRBD2
DNA: TGTGCCAGCAGCTTGATGACTAGCGGGTACTACAATGAGCAGTTCTTC
CDR3: CASSLMTSGYYNEQFF

size: many
J: TRBJ1-2
V: TRBV12-3/TRBV12-4
D: NA
DNA: TGTGCCAGCAGTTTAGGCGGGGGCCCCTATGGCTACACCTTC
CDR3: CASSLGGGPYGYTF

size: NA
J: TRBJ1-3
V: TRBV25-1
D: NA
DNA: TGTGCCAGCCGCCCCCCCGGGACTGGAAACACCATATATTTT
CDR3: CASRPPGTGNTIYF

size: many
J: TRBJ2-3
V: TRBV7-3
D: TRBD2
DNA: TGTGCCAGCAGCGGCGGGACTAGCGAGGTAGATACGCAGTATTTT
CDR3: CASSGGTSEVDTQYF

size: many
J: TRBJ2-2
V: TRBV5-1
D: TRBD2
DNA: TGCGCCAGCAGCCCCCGGGACTACTTTGACGGGGAGCTGTTTTTT
CDR3: CASSPRDYFDGELFF

size: many
J: TRBJ2-2
V: TRBV5-6
D: TRBD1
DNA: TGTGCCAGCAGACCGGGACAGGGTTCGGGCTATGGTACCGGGGAGCTGTTTTTT
CDR3: CASRPGQGSGYGTGELFF

size: many
J: TRBJ2-1
V: TRBV28
D: TRBD2
DNA: TGTGCCAGCAGTTCTAGCGGCTGGAGCTCCTACAATGAGCAGTTCTTC
CDR3: CASSSSGWSSYNEQFF

size: NA
J: TRBJ2-5
V: TRBV7-2
D: NA
DNA: TGTGCCAGCAGCGTACTCTATTTGTCTTTGGAGACCCAGTACTTC
CDR3: CASSVLYLSLETQYF

size: NA
J: TRBJ2-5
V: TRBV6-2/TRBV6-3
D: TRBD2
DNA: TGTGCCAGCAGTTACTCGGCTCCCGGGACTAGCGGGAGGGCCGAAGAGACCCAGTACTTC
CDR3: CASSYSAPGTSGRAEETQYF

size: few
J: TRBJ2-1
V: TRBV12-3/TRBV12-4
D: NA
DNA: TGTGCCAGCAGTTTAGCCGAAGGGGTCTGGGGGTTCTTC
CDR3: CASSLAEGVWGFF

size: many
J: TRBJ2-5
V: TRBV20-1
D: NA
DNA: TGCAGTGCTAGTGGGCGCCCCCCGTACCAAGAGACCCAGTACTTC
CDR3: CSASGRPPYQETQYF

size: many
J: TRBJ2-7
V: TRBV11-2
D: TRBD2
DNA: TGTGCCAGCAGGGCCTGGAGCGGGAGCTCCTACGAGCAGTACTTC
CDR3: CASRAWSGSSYEQYF

size: many
J: TRBJ1-1
V: TRBV18
D: NA
DNA: TGTGCCAGCTCACCGGGAGACGCTGGAGCTTTCTTT
CDR3: CASSPGDAGAFF

size: many
J: TRBJ2-1
V: TRBV2
D: NA
DNA: TGTGCCAGCAGTGAAGCGCGTAGTTCTATCCACAATGAGCAGTTCTTC
CDR3: CASSEARSSIHNEQFF

size: many
J: TRBJ1-6
V: TRBV6-2/TRBV6-3
D: TRBD1
DNA: TGTGCCAGCTCCCGGGACAGGGGTCTTACTTGGAATTCACCCCTCCACTTT
CDR3: CASSRDRGLTWNSPLHF

size: NA
J: TRBJ1-4
V: TRBV19
D: TRBD1
DNA: TGTGCCAGTAGTATTGGGACAGGGAGCGAAAAACTGTTTTTT
CDR3: CASSIGTGSEKLFF

size: many
J: TRBJ1-1
V: TRBV18
D: NA
DNA: TGTGCCAGCTCACCAATTGAATTGAACACTGAAGCTTTCTTT
CDR3: CASSPIELNTEAFF

size: many
J: TRBJ1-3
V: TRBV7-9
D: NA
DNA: TGTGCCAGCAGCCCCGACGGAATCTCTGGAAACACCATATATTTT
CDR3: CASSPDGISGNTIYF

size: NA
J: TRBJ1-5
V: TRBV20-1
D: TRBD1
DNA: TGCAGTGCTAGAGGCGGACAGGTGGGCCATCAGCCCCAGCATTTT
CDR3: CSARGGQVGHQPQHF

size: NA
J: TRBJ1-2
V: TRBV18
D: NA
DNA: TGTGCCAGCTCACCCTACACAGGGTTCGAGGGCTACACCTTC
CDR3: CASSPYTGFEGYTF

size: many
J: TRBJ2-1
V: TRBV30
D: TRBD1
DNA: TGTGCCGTGGCCGGGACAGGGGGAATCGAGCAGTTCTTC
CDR3: CAVAGTGGIEQFF

size: many
J: TRBJ1-2
V: TRBV30
D: NA
DNA: TGTGCCTGGAACCGGCCACCATTGGGTTATGGCTACACCTTC
CDR3: CAWNRPPLGYGYTF

size: many
J: TRBJ1-2
V: TRBV9
D: NA
DNA: TGTGCCAGCAGCCCTCTGGGCTCTAACTATGGCTACACCTTC
CDR3: CASSPLGSNYGYTF

size: NA
J: TRBJ1-2
V: TRBV20-1
D: NA
DNA: TGCAGTGCTACGACAGACTATGGCTACACCTTC
CDR3: CSATTDYGYTF

size: many
J: TRBJ2-1
V: TRBV20-1
D: TRBD2
DNA: TGCAGTGCTAGAGATATGGCTAGCGGGAGGGCAAGTGAGCAGTTCTTC
CDR3: CSARDMASGRASEQFF

size: many
J: TRBJ1-1
V: TRBV12-3/TRBV12-4
D: NA
DNA: TGTGCCAGCAGTTCAGGGCCTCTCGAAGCTTTCTTT
CDR3: CASSSGPLEAFF

size: many
J: TRBJ1-1
V: TRBV3-1
D: NA
DNA: TGTGCCAGCAGCCAAAACACCAACACTGAAGCTTTCTTT
CDR3: CASSQNTNTEAFF

size: few
J: TRBJ1-1
V: TRBV20-1
D: NA
DNA: TGCAGTGCTAGCCGAGGGTCTGAAGCTTTCTTT
CDR3: CSASRGSEAFF

size: many
J: TRBJ2-5
V: TRBV18
D: NA
DNA: TGTGCCAGCTCACGGGAAGTCGGGACCCAGTACTTC
CDR3: CASSREVGTQYF

size: NA
J: TRBJ1-2
V: TRBV6-2/TRBV6-3
D: TRBD1
DNA: TGTGCCAGCAGTTGGTCGTTCGGGACAGAGTATGGCTACACCTTC
CDR3: CASSWSFGTEYGYTF

size: many
J: TRBJ2-2
V: TRBV5-5
D: NA
DNA: TGTGCCAGCATGGAACAGGGATACACCGGGGAGCTGTTTTTT
CDR3: CASMEQGYTGELFF

size: many
J: TRBJ1-1
V: TRBV19
D: NA
DNA: TGTGCCAGTAGTATAGATTCCTGGAAGAACACTGAAGCTTTCTTT
CDR3: CASSIDSWKNTEAFF

size: few
J: TRBJ2-1
V: TRBV11-2
D: TRBD2
DNA: TGTGCCAGCAGCCCTACAACTAGCGGGATGTCGGTTGAGCAGTTCTTC
CDR3: CASSPTTSGMSVEQFF

size: NA
J: TRBJ2-1
V: TRBV20-1
D: TRBD2
DNA: TGCAGTGCTAGAGATATTAGCGGGATCGCGGGGTCTGAGCGCAATGAGCAGTTCTTC
CDR3: CSARDISGIAGSERNEQFF

size: many
J: TRBJ1-6
V: TRBV7-2
D: NA
DNA: TGTGCCAGCAGTTCTGGAACACCTAATAATTCACCCCTCCACTTT
CDR3: CASSSGTPNNSPLHF

size: many
J: TRBJ1-3
V: TRBV2
D: NA
DNA: TGTGCCAGCAGTGAGGGACGCGGTCACTCTGGAAACACCATATATTTT
CDR3: CASSEGRGHSGNTIYF

size: NA
J: TRBJ1-2
V: TRBV9
D: TRBD1
DNA: TGTGCCAGCAGCGCATCCGGGACAGGGGGTGTCAACTATGGCTACACCTTC
CDR3: CASSASGTGGVNYGYTF